This T cell receptor (beta chain) was documented in a study of blood T cell repertoires in COVID-19. Study details: Collection of acute and convalescent COVID-19 samples took place in the United States, Italy and Spain. In each case, the material was cDNA or gDNA derived from T cells, B-cell-depleted T cells, or PBMCs.

The count of this clone is one. In the source study's methods: From reference gene primer amplification, estimates of nucleated cell counts were derived. Sequencing was performed with immunoSEQ multiplex PCR; in TCRdb, only in-frame clones are kept and a portion is missing. Clone size and the V and J calls come from that table; the DNA yielded D and trimming. Here the sample spans 240,000 or so clones, 82% being singletons. This CDR3 is 13 amino acids long. The V gene's germline CDR1 is MGHDK and CDR2 SYGVNS. V lost 5 bases and J 5 bases, leaving 11 bases between the germline ends. The chain combines TRBV25-1 with TRBJ2-3; tentative D call: TRBD1 (5 bases). The sequencing sample was made of peripheral blood. This clonotype was sampled from a woman aged 80 or over with acute or convalescent COVID-19. The CDR3 protein is CASSLQGEDTQYF. The DNA for the CDR3 is TGTGCCAGCAGTCTCCAGGGCGAAGATACGCAGTATTTT.